Below, one TCR beta chain is given with its context. These data come from a study of blood T cell repertoires in COVID-19. Study-wide background: The United States, Italy and Spain were the sources of the acute and convalescent COVID-19 samples.

This CDR3 has 15 amino acids. Trimming took 3 bases from V and 1 from J, leaving 12 bases between them. Germline V gives CDR1 SGHTA, CDR2 FQGNSA. Patients of the Seattle cohort, enrolled during active infection, were followed longitudinally. TCRdb's copy holds only in-frame clones and misses some; the assay was immunoSEQ multiplex PCR. This sample carries around 120,000 clones, 90% of them seen once, and the ten largest clones take 3.8%. The chain links TRBV7-2 to TRBJ2-5; D unclear. Sequenced sample: peripheral blood. This receptor was taken from a woman aged 55-70 years with COVID-19, enrolled during active disease. Here the CDR3 reads CASSLNYLSQETQYF. The CDR3 DNA is TGTGCCAGCAGCTTGAACTACCTTTCCCAAGAGACCCAGTACTTC.